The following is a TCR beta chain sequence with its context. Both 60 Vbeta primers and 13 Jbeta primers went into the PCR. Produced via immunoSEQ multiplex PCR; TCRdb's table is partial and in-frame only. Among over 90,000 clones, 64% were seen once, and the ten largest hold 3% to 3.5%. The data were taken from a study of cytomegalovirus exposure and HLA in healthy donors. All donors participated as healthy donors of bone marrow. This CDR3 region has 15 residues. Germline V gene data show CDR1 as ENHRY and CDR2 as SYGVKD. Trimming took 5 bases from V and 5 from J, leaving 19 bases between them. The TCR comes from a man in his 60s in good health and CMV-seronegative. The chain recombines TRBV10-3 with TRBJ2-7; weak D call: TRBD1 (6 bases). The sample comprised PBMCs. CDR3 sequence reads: CAISPGTSLIDEQYF. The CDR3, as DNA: TGTGCCATCAGTCCTGGGACAAGCCTCATCGACGAGCAGTACTTC.